The source of this TCR beta chain is a study of blood T cell repertoires in COVID-19. As for the study in general: Sources were T cells, B-cell-depleted T cells, or PBMCs; the material itself was cDNA or gDNA.

This CDR3 has 15 amino acids. The V and J ends lost 2 bases and 3 bases, in that order; junction bases with no gene match: 4. The germline V gene has CDR1 SGHVS and CDR2 FNYEAQ. Profiling relied on immunoSEQ multiplex PCR, and the TCRdb table lists in-frame clones only, not all of them. Altogether about 100,000 clones are present, around four fifths being singletons, with the ten largest covering 10% to 15%. The specimen sequenced was peripheral blood. The chain has TRBV7-6 and TRBJ2-1, with 7 bases that match TRBD1. The source of this sequence is a man aged 45-65 years with active or convalescent COVID-19. The CDR3 coding sequence is TGTGCCAGCAGCTTAATGGGGACAGTCTACAATGAGCAGTTCTTC. Protein: CASSLMGTVYNEQFF.